A selection of T cell receptor beta chains follows, all from one sample in a study of blood T cells in healthy people across ages. MiXCR, run by TCRdb on the 5' RACE reads, gives a single entry per CDR3 protein. The table has approximately 690,000 distinct CDR3 sequences, about 43% seen once. The sequencing sample was made of blood. Receptors originate from a man older than 75 in good health. Each CDR3 is given with its conserved first and last residue. Each record gives: V gene, clone size, J gene, D gene, CDR3 length, CDR3 DNA, CDR3 protein. The D gene is left open where the match is weak. Only some rows state a clone size, as once, few, many or a class for expanded clones.

TRBV18,NA,TRBJ2-3,NA,13,TGTGCCAGCTCACCACCTGTCAGAGATACGCAGTATTTT,CASSPPVRDTQYF
TRBV19,few,TRBJ2-3,TRBD2,16,TGTGCCAGTAGTATCTCGAGCGGGATGCGCGCAGATACGCAGTATTTT,CASSISSGMRADTQYF
TRBV7-9,NA,TRBJ2-3,TRBD2,20,TGTGCCAGCAGCCCTTCGACACGCGGACTAGCGGAAAGGAGTGGAGATACGCAGTATTTT,CASSPSTRGLAERSGDTQYF
TRBV9,NA,TRBJ2-5,TRBD2,15,TGTGCCAGCAGCGTAGCCAGCGGGAGTCACAATGAGCAGTACTTC,CASSVASGSHNEQYF
TRBV6-2/TRBV6-3,NA,TRBJ2-3,NA,14,TGTGCCAGCAGCGGCGGGGGCGGTTCAGATACGCAGTATTTT,CASSGGGGSDTQYF
TRBV29-1,NA,TRBJ2-2,TRBD1,14,TGCAGCGTTGGCGGGACAGGGACCACCGGGGAGCTGTTTTTT,CSVGGTGTTGELFF
TRBV18,many,TRBJ2-1,NA,11,TGTGCCAGCAGCCGTAGGGATGAGCAGTTCTTC,CASSRRDEQFF
TRBV7-2,NA,TRBJ2-3,NA,14,TGTGCCAGCAGCTCTTGGGGTCCGAGAGTTCCGCAGTATTTT,CASSSWGPRVPQYF
TRBV10-2,NA,TRBJ1-2,NA,13,TGCGCCAGCGGCCAGACAGACTTCTATGGCTACACCTTC,CASGQTDFYGYTF
TRBV3-1,few,TRBJ2-7,TRBD2,16,TGTGCCAGCAGCCAAAAATCCGGACTAGCCTCTTACGAGCAGTACTTC,CASSQKSGLASYEQYF
TRBV3-1,NA,TRBJ2-1,NA,12,TGTGCCAGCAGCAGCGCGGTCCTTGAGCAGTTCTTC,CASSSAVLEQFF
TRBV7-2,NA,TRBJ2-1,NA,14,TGTGCCAGCAGCTTAGGGACGGACTTCAATGAGCAGTTCTTC,CASSLGTDFNEQFF
TRBV7-9,NA,TRBJ2-3,NA,17,TGTGCCAGCAGCTTGCAAGGTCGGCGGGGAAACACAGATACGCAGTATTTT,CASSLQGRRGNTDTQYF
TRBV19,NA,TRBJ1-2,NA,15,TGTGCCAGTAGTAAGGATCCCCCACAGGGCTATGGCTACACCTTC,CASSKDPPQGYGYTF
TRBV7-9,NA,TRBJ2-5,TRBD2,17,TGTGCCAGCAGCCCTTGGACTAGCGGGGGGCCGGGGGAGACCCAGTACTTC,CASSPWTSGGPGETQYF
TRBV20-1,few,TRBJ2-7,NA,11,TGCAGTGCTCCCGGACCTTACGAGCAGTACTTC,CSAPGPYEQYF
TRBV5-1,NA,TRBJ1-6,TRBD1,16,TGCGCCAGCAGCTTGGATTGGGACAGGGCCAATTCACCCCTCCACTTT,CASSLDWDRANSPLHF
TRBV12-3/TRBV12-4,NA,TRBJ1-5,NA,14,TGTGCCAGCACCGACAACTATAGCAATCAGCCCCAGCATTTT,CASTDNYSNQPQHF
TRBV4-2,NA,TRBJ1-1,NA,14,TGTGCCAGCAGCACCGGACGGATGAACACTGAAGCTTTCTTT,CASSTGRMNTEAFF
TRBV27,once,TRBJ2-2,NA,15,TGTGCCAGCAGTAAGAAACTAGCGAACACCGGGGAGCTGTTTTTT,CASSKKLANTGELFF
TRBV12-3/TRBV12-4,NA,TRBJ2-7,NA,11,TGTGCCAGCAGTCCCGACTACCAGCAGTACTTC,CASSPDYQQYF
TRBV29-1,many,TRBJ2-5,NA,11,TGCAGCGTTGACGTTTGGGAGACCCAGTACTTC,CSVDVWETQYF
TRBV6-2/TRBV6-3,few,TRBJ2-4,TRBD1,19,TGTGCCAGCACCCACCGGGGACGGACAGGGGATGTTGTGGAAAACATTCAGTACTTC,CASTHRGRTGDVVENIQYF
TRBV20-1,once,TRBJ2-7,TRBD1,15,TGCAGTGCTAGAGGTCAGGAGACAGGGGGCAACGAGCAGTACTTC,CSARGQETGGNEQYF
TRBV7-2,few,TRBJ1-4,NA,15,TGTGCCAGCAGCTTAGCCGGGGGCGTACGTGAAAAACTGTTTTTT,CASSLAGGVREKLFF
TRBV15,many,TRBJ2-1,TRBD2,15,TGTGCCACCAGCAGAGTAGCGGGAGTACTGAATGAGCAGTTCTTC,CATSRVAGVLNEQFF
TRBV20-1,NA,TRBJ2-3,NA,14,TGCAGTGCTAGACTAGTTGTTAGTACAGATACGCAGTATTTT,CSARLVVSTDTQYF
TRBV28,NA,TRBJ2-7,NA,15,TGTGCCAGCAGTTTTTATTCCGGTCACGGTGACGAGCAGTACTTC,CASSFYSGHGDEQYF